This T cell receptor (beta chain) comes out of a study of OX40 agonist ivuxolimab in advanced cancers. Whole-study findings and limits: Dose levels from 0.1 to 3.0 mg/kg saw CD4+ and CD8+ blood T cells expand clonally by week 6. Antigens targeted by the expanded peripheral T cells were not determined.

Of note for this clone: Its specificity is not known.

The CDR3 is 14 residues long. The germline V gene encodes CDR1 SGHRS and CDR2 YFSETQ. V was trimmed by 2 bases and J by 5 bases, leaving 13 bases between them. Profiling relied on immunoSEQ multiplex PCR, and the TCRdb table lists in-frame clones only, not all of them. The table includes 60,000 to 90,000 clones, about nine tenths detected once. Sequencing was performed on CD4+ or CD8+ T cells sorted from blood, taken in a trial of the OX40 agonist ivuxolimab. The chain combines TRBV5-1 with TRBJ1-2, with D uncertain. The sequence was collected from an adult with an advanced solid tumor such as melanoma, head and neck, liver or kidney cancer. The CDR3 DNA sequence: TGCGCCAGCAGCTTTCAAGACGGACCTTATGGCTACACCTTC. Protein sequence: CASSFQDGPYGYTF.